The source of this T cell receptor (beta chain) is a study of response to subunit inactivated influenza vaccine. Study outcomes and limitations: Authors suggested each seasonal flu vaccination may recruit only limited numbers of new T cells.

This clonotype was counted between two and nine times. Its antigen is not identified. Using its own MiXCR run on the RT-PCR reads, TCRdb lists one record per CDR3 protein. The sample lists 160,000 or so distinct CDR3 sequences, roughly 10% occurring once. The origin of this receptor is a man aged 45-60 years who received an inactivated influenza vaccine. The material sequenced was non-naive T cells sorted from PBMCs, taken about 6 weeks after vaccination.

The CDR3 DNA is TGTGCCACCGGGGACAGGGGAGATCAGCCCCAGCATTTT. Amino acids: CATGDRGDQPQHF. This chain links TRBV12-3 or TRBV12-4 with TRBJ1-5; 10 bases fit TRBD1. The V segment lost 10 bases and the J segment 5 bases; nucleotides outside the gene matches: 5. The CDR3 sequence is 13 residues long.